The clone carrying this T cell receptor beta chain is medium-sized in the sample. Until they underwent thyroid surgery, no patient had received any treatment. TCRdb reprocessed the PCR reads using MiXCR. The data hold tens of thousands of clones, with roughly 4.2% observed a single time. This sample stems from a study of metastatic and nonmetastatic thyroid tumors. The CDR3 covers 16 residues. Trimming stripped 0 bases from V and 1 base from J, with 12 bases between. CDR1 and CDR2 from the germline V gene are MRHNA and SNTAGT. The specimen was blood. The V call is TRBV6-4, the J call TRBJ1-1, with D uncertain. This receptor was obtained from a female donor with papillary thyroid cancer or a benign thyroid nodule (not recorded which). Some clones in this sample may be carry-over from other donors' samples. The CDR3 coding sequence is TGTGCCAGCAGTGACTCATGGTTCCGGAAGAACACTGAAGCTTTCTTT. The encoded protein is CASSDSWFRKNTEAFF.